The present T cell receptor beta chain was sequenced within a study of control samples from healthy donors and cancer patients. Produced via immunoSEQ multiplex PCR; TCRdb's table is partial and in-frame only. The profile shows 70,000 or so clones, 75% to 90% of them singletons. This clonotype originated in a man between 45 and 60 years old in good health. Specimen: blood.

Here the CDR3 DNA reads TGTGCCAGCAGCCAACCTAGCGTGACGTATAGCCAAGAGACCCAGTACTTC. Translated: CASSQPSVTYSQETQYF. This rearrangement joins TRBV3-1 (or the pseudogene TRBV3-2) to TRBJ2-5; the D gene is possibly TRBD2 (6 bases). V was clipped by 2 bases and J by 1 base, with 17 bases between them. This CDR3 contains 17 residues. Looked up from germline, CDR1 is LGHDT and CDR2 is YNNKEL (reference sequence).